The subject of this entry is one T cell receptor beta chain. CDR1 is SGHNT and CDR2 is YYREEE in the germline V gene (reference sequence). V shed 4 bases and J 5 bases; nucleotides not matched to a gene: 5. There are 13 residues in the CDR3. The record originates from a study of cytomegalovirus exposure and HLA in healthy donors. The primer mix had 60 Vbeta and 13 Jbeta primers. Clones were read by immunoSEQ multiplex PCR, and TCRdb kept only the in-frame ones, dropping some. The table records roughly 110,000 clones, 74% of them present only once. The chain combines TRBV5-4 with TRBJ1-1; 7 bases are shared with TRBD1. The sample was PBMCs. The clonotype comes from a human donor in good health. CDR3 region: CASSVTGATEAFF. CDR3 sequence (DNA): TGTGCCAGCAGCGTAACAGGGGCGACTGAAGCTTTCTTT.